The 18 T cell receptor beta chains below all came from one sample that was sequenced in a study of identical twins. TCRdb re-derived calls from the 5' RACE reads in MiXCR, one entry per CDR3 protein. The sample contains 1,800,000 or so distinct CDR3 sequences, about 32% of which appear only once. Sequenced material: cord blood. The receptors come from a newborn girl in good health.

This clonotype turned up a few times. The chain is built from TRBV3-1 and TRBJ2-5; 7 positions agree with TRBD1. The CDR3 consists of 15 residues. The germline V gene encodes CDR1 LGHDT and CDR2 YNNKEL (reference sequence). V was clipped by 0 bases and J by 1 base; unmatched bases: 2. DNA for the CDR3: TGTGCCAGCAGCCAAGAAGGGACAGCCCAAGAGACCCAGTACTTC. This encodes CASSQEGTAQETQYF.

In this sample, this clonotype turned up a few times. The rearrangement joins TRBV29-1 to TRBJ2-5, with 7 bases fitting TRBD2. CDR1 and CDR2 (germline): SQVTM, ANQGSEA. The CDR3 consists of 12 residues. J lost 3 bases, V lost 4 bases, and 2 bases had no gene match. CDR3 residues: CSVARGEETQYF. The CDR3, as DNA: TGCAGCGTTGCCCGGGGGGAAGAGACCCAGTACTTC.

This clonotype was found once. The rearrangement uses TRBV19 and TRBJ1-1; D is uncertain. Germline CDR1 reads LNHDA; CDR2 reads SQIVND (reference sequence). Trimming left V 6 bases short and J 3 bases short, with 11 bases between. The CDR3 is made up of 13 amino acids. CDR3: CASSDRRYTEAFF. Written as DNA, the CDR3 is TGTGCCAGTAGCGACCGACGCTACACTGAAGCTTTCTTT.

This clonotype was counted a few times. CDR3 loop: CASSGLGSGQETQYF. The CDR3 DNA reads TGTGCCAGCAGCGGACTAGGTTCAGGGCAAGAGACCCAGTACTTC. The rearrangement uses TRBV25-1 and TRBJ2-5, with 7 bases fitting TRBD2. The V segment lost 6 bases and the J segment 2 bases; nucleotides outside the gene matches: 9. Germline V CDR1 and CDR2: MGHDK, SYGVNS. The CDR3 sequence is 15 residues long.

The DNA of the CDR3 is TGTGCCAGCAGTTCCCCGCGCCCCCCCTACGAGCAGTACTTC. Translating gives CASSSPRPPYEQYF. V is TRBV6-5 and J is TRBJ2-7, with D uncertain. The CDR3 extends over 14 amino acids. V was pared by 4 bases and J by 2 bases, with 12 bases between. From germline, CDR1 is MNHEY and CDR2 SVGAGI.

This chain joins TRBV28 and TRBJ2-3; a weak D match, TRBD1 (5 bases). Trimming stripped 3 bases from V and 5 bases from J, with 15 bases between. CDR1 is MDHEN, CDR2 SYDVKM, per germline. The CDR3 totals 15 residues. The chain's CDR3 is CASSFLFRGRDTQYF. CDR3 in DNA: TGTGCCAGCAGTTTTCTCTTTAGGGGTAGAGATACGCAGTATTTT.

The rearrangement joins TRBV19 to TRBJ1-1; 7 bases fit TRBD1. V gave up 4 bases and J gave up 10 bases; unmatched junction bases: 6. Germline CDR1 is LNHDA and CDR2 is SQIVND (reference sequence). CDR3 length: 12 residues. CDR3 in DNA: TGTGCCAGTAGTAACAGGGGCGGAGGAGCTTTCTTT. This codes for CASSNRGGGAFF.

CDR3 sequence reads: CASSLRTGANQPQHF. CDR3 bases: TGTGCCAGCAGCCTCCGGACAGGGGCAAATCAGCCCCAGCATTTT. The chain employs TRBV7-2 and TRBJ1-5; TRBD1 matches 9 bases. V lost 5 bases and J lost 4; bases outside the gene matches: 6. The CDR3 runs to 15 residues. The V gene's germline CDR1 is SGHTA and CDR2 FQGNSA.

This chain links TRBV28 with TRBJ2-3, with D perhaps TRBD1 (5 bases). Germline V lookup: CDR1 MDHEN, CDR2 SYDVKM. The CDR3 is 16 amino acids. V was clipped by 4 bases and J by 4 bases, with 18 bases between them. CDR3 region: CASSSSGSGIPDTQYF. In DNA, the CDR3 is TGTGCCAGCAGTTCATCCGGGTCAGGGATTCCAGATACGCAGTATTTT.

The chain joins TRBV7-2 to TRBJ1-2, with a possible D match to TRBD1 (6 bases). Trimming took 4 bases from V and 4 from J, leaving 16 bases between them. Germline assignment: CDR1 SGHTA and CDR2 FQGNSA. This CDR3 has 15 residues. The CDR3 DNA is TGTGCCAGCAGCTGGGGGGCATACGAATCCTATGGCTACACCTTC. Its translation: CASSWGAYESYGYTF.

A few counts support this clonotype. The V and J genes are TRBV20-1 and TRBJ2-1, with 13 bases lining up with TRBD2. The CDR3 runs to 13 residues. CDR1 is DFQATT, CDR2 SNEGSKA, per germline (reference sequence). CDR3 protein: CSELAGGPNEQFF. The CDR3 DNA reads as TGCAGCGAACTAGCGGGAGGGCCCAATGAGCAGTTCTTC.

The rearrangement uses TRBV24-1 and TRBJ2-1; 9 positions match TRBD1. CDR1 and CDR2 (germline): KGHDR, SFDVKD. This CDR3 is built from 15 residues. The V gene end was trimmed by 0 bases and the J gene end by 4 bases; junction bases not matched to a gene: 0. Here the CDR3 DNA reads TGTGCCACCAGTGATTTGGGGACAGGGTACAATGAGCAGTTCTTC. It translates to CATSDLGTGYNEQFF.

This clonotype was found many times. The gene calls are TRBV27 and TRBJ2-7; TRBD2 matches at 15 bases. There are 15 residues in the CDR3. Germline values: CDR1 MNHEY, CDR2 SMNVEV (reference sequence). V gave up 3 bases and J gave up 4 bases; unmatched junction bases: 1. CDR3 region: CASSFGLAGGYEQYF. Written as DNA, the CDR3 is TGTGCCAGCAGTTTCGGACTAGCGGGGGGGTACGAGCAGTACTTC.

CDR3: CASSLSTHLNYGYTF. CDR3 DNA sequence: TGTGCCAGCTCACTATCGACACACCTCAACTATGGCTACACCTTC. The chain uses TRBV18 and TRBJ1-2; D is uncertain. CDR3 length equals 15 residues. Per the germline V gene, CDR1 is KGHSH and CDR2 is LQKENI. Trimming shortened V by 4 bases and J by 2 bases, and 14 bases separated the two germline ends.

This clonotype appeared a single time. This likely reflects a read error, since a far larger clone is one base away. The genes are TRBV7-9 and TRBJ2-7; 7 bases map to TRBD2. This CDR3 has 14 amino acids. Germline V gene sequence: CDR1 SEHNR, CDR2 FQNEAQ (reference sequence). CDR3 residues: CTSSLSGRSYEQYF. The DNA for the CDR3 is TGTACCAGCAGCTTATCCGGGAGGTCCTACGAGCAGTACTTC.

This chain links TRBV14 with TRBJ2-1; TRBD2 aligns across 8 bases. The junction had 8 bases not matched to a gene; V was cut back by 3 bases and J by 4 bases. This CDR3 is 16 amino acids long. The germline V gene encodes CDR1 SGHDN and CDR2 FVKESK. CDR3 sequence: CASSHEAGVRYNEQFF. As DNA, the CDR3 is TGTGCCAGCAGCCATGAAGCGGGAGTAAGATACAATGAGCAGTTCTTC.

This chain's CDR3 is CASSLGLTSGSHTGELFF. The CDR3 DNA reads as TGTGCCAGCAGCTTAGGCCTGACTAGCGGGAGCCACACCGGGGAGCTGTTTTTT. J is TRBJ2-2 and V is TRBV7-9, with TRBD2 identical over 12 bases. This CDR3 comprises 18 residues. The germline gives CDR1 SEHNR, CDR2 FQNEAQ (reference sequence). The V segment lost 1 base and the J segment 3 bases; nucleotides outside the gene matches: 6.

The J gene is TRBJ2-7, the V gene TRBV12-3 or TRBV12-4; D uncertain. The J call may be mistaken, given a closer DNA end match to TRBJ2-5. The CDR3 contains 12 residues. CDR3 protein: CASSPTEETQYF. Written as DNA, the CDR3 is TGTGCCAGCAGCCCAACAGAAGAGACCCAGTACTTC.